The next 3 T cell receptor beta chains were all read from a single sample in a study of Ad26.COV2.S vaccination and SARS-CoV-2 variants. Treatment given: over 15 received Ad26.COV2.S at low or high dose, single or two shots; 5 received placebo; per-sample allocation not given. All samples were drawn on day 63, counting from the first vaccine or placebo injection. Repertoires were generated with immunoSEQ multiplex PCR, while TCRdb's copy carries only in-frame clones and drops some. In the table there are 300,000 to 350,000 clones, around 89% of which are singletons. The sequencing used peripheral blood, collected in a trial of Ad26.COV2.S vaccine versus placebo. All receptors come from a person aged 18-65 years who received the Ad26.COV2.S COVID-19 vaccine or a placebo.

The chain employs TRBV7-9 and TRBJ1-1; D is ambiguous. The CDR3 consists of 13 residues. The ends were cut back, 5 bases at V and 6 bases at J, with 13 bases in the middle. The germline gives CDR1 SEHNR, CDR2 FQNEAQ (reference sequence). The CDR3 DNA sequence: TGTGCCAGCAGCGCCGACACCTCTGCTGAAGCTTTCTTT. It translates to CASSADTSAEAFF.

The chain links TRBV11-3 to TRBJ1-3; the match to TRBD1 covers 9 bases. The CDR3 is 17 residues long. Germline V gene data show CDR1 as SGHNT and CDR2 as YENEEA. The V gene end was trimmed by 5 bases and the J gene end by 2 bases; junction bases not matched to a gene: 10. DNA for the CDR3: TGTGCCAGCAGCCCGGCCGGTACAGGGGGCCCTGGAAACACCATATATTTT. It translates to CASSPAGTGGPGNTIYF.

This clone has more than one count but fewer than ten. V gene TRBV21-1 combines with J gene TRBJ2-3; the table names TRBD1, a call not compared with the DNA. TRBV21-1 is described as a pseudogene. The CDR3 has 16 amino acids. The CDR3 nucleotides are TGTGCCAGCAGCAAGCCTTACAGGGGTAGCACAGATACGCAGTATTTT. This encodes CASSKPYRGSTDTQYF.